This T cell receptor beta chain was sequenced for a study of control samples from healthy donors and cancer patients. Measured with immunoSEQ multiplex PCR; TCRdb has only the in-frame clones, and not every one. The sample contains 100,000 to 150,000 clones, approximately 92% of which appear only once. Trimming removed 2 bases from V and 6 bases from J, with 11 bases in between. Germline CDR1 and CDR2: LNHDA and SQIVND (reference sequence). The CDR3 extends over 13 amino acids. Sequencing was carried out using PBMCs. This chain links TRBV19 with TRBJ2-7; D not certain. This TCR was sampled from an elderly man with head and neck cancer. CDR3 nucleotide sequence: TGTGCCAGTAGTATAAATGCCCACGCCGAGCAGTACTTC. It encodes CASSINAHAEQYF.